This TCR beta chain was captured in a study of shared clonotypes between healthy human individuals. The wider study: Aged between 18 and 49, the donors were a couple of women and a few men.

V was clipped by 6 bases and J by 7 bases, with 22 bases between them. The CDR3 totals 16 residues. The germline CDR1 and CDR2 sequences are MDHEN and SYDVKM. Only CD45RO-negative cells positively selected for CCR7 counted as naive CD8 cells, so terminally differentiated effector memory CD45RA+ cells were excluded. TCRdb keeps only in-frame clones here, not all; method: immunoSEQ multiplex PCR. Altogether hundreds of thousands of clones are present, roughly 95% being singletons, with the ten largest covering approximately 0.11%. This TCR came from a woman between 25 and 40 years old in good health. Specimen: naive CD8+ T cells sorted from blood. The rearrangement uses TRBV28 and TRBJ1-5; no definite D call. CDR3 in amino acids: CASSPQTPWGGQPQHF. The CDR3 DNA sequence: TGTGCCAGCAGCCCTCAAACCCCCTGGGGTGGGCAGCCCCAGCATTTT.